This T cell receptor beta chain was captured in a study of T-cell memory formation after mild COVID-19. Study-wide results and caveats: Certain responding clones were present in pre-infection memory, suggesting participation of cross-reactive memory. The second-wave clones peaking on day 37 were not confirmed as SARS-CoV-2-specific. Largely, contracting CD4+ clones fell within CM and EM, and contracting CD8+ clones within EMRA.

Each CDR3 protein is one row after TCRdb ran MiXCR on the 5' RACE reads. The top ten clones hold 13% of a sample with some 410,000 distinct CDR3 sequences, around 22% of them seen once. Ten or more counts support this clonotype. Its antigen remains unknown. There are 15 residues in the CDR3. V shed 4 bases and J 4 bases; nucleotides not matched to a gene: 3. Looked up from germline, CDR1 is SGHTA and CDR2 is FQGTGA. The sequence was collected from an adult woman who had mild COVID-19 (a few samples of this study predate the infection). Cell type and time point are not known. The rearrangement uses TRBV7-3 and TRBJ2-1, with 11 bases lining up with TRBD2. Sequenced: PBMCs or a T cell subset sorted from them (not recorded which). The CDR3 loop is CASSSSGGMYNEQFF. The CDR3 coding sequence is TGTGCCAGCAGCTCTAGCGGGGGGATGTACAATGAGCAGTTCTTC.